This TCR beta chain was found in a study of blood T cells in healthy people across ages. Study summary: For every two T cells, template switching captured about one barcoded beta molecule.

Every participating donor contributed around 9.5 milliliters of peripheral blood through a draw. The use of a sample-barcoded 5' primer and a J-beta primer mix characterized a second PCR of about 6 to 12 cycles. TCRdb itself ran the 5' RACE reads through MiXCR, one entry per CDR3 protein. The repertoire includes about 670,000 distinct CDR3 sequences, 45% to 60% of them detected once, and approximately 12% sits in the top ten. Specimen: blood. The TCR originated in an elderly woman in good health.

The CDR3 spells CASSLLVGAYTDTQYF. The DNA for the CDR3 is TGTGCCAGCAGCCTCTTAGTGGGCGCTTACACAGATACGCAGTATTTT. V gene TRBV7-9 combines with J gene TRBJ2-3, with unresolved D. The germline V gene has CDR1 SEHNR and CDR2 FQNEAQ (reference sequence). CDR3 size: 16 residues. Trimming removed 5 bases from V and 2 bases from J, with 17 bases in between.